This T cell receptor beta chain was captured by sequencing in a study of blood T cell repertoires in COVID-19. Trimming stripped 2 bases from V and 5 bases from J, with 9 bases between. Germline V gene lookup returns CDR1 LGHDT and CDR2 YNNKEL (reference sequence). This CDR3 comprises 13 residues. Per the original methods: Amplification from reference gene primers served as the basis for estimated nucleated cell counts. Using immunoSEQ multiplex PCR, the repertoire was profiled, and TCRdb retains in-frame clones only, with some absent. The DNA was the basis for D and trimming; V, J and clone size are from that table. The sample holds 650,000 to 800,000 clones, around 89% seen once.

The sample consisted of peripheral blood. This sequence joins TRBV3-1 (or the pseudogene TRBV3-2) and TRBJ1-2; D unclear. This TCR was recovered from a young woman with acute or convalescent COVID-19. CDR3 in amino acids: CASSQLAVYGYTF. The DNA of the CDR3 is TGTGCCAGCAGCCAATTGGCAGTTTATGGCTACACCTTC.